A selection of T cell receptor beta chains follows, all from one sample in a study of T cells expressing NK-cell markers. TCRdb reworked the 5' RACE reads into one entry per CDR3 protein, no DNA. This repertoire includes fewer than 400,000 distinct CDR3 sequences. Sequencing input: blood T cells: a sorted CD56 or NKG2C T cell subset, CD4+ or CD8+ T cells, or bulk PBMC T cells (not recorded which). These receptors came from a woman aged 45-60 years in good health. Both conserved end residues are part of each CDR3. Fields, in order: J gene, V gene, CDR3 protein.

j_call: TRBJ2-1; v_call: TRBV12-3/TRBV12-4; cdr3_aa: CASSLGFGVQRDNEQFF
j_call: TRBJ1-1; v_call: TRBV12-5; cdr3_aa: CASGLALAANTEAFF
j_call: TRBJ2-1; v_call: TRBV6-4; cdr3_aa: CASSRGIFYNEQFF
j_call: TRBJ1-1; v_call: TRBV15; cdr3_aa: CATSRALPTEAFF
j_call: TRBJ1-3; v_call: TRBV5-5; cdr3_aa: CASRFLRPGNTIYF
j_call: TRBJ1-5; v_call: TRBV6-2/TRBV6-3; cdr3_aa: CASSYNPSRPQHF
j_call: TRBJ2-1; v_call: TRBV5-1; cdr3_aa: CASNRVRSPGEQFF
j_call: TRBJ2-7; v_call: TRBV5-1; cdr3_aa: CASTPGTVDEQYF
j_call: TRBJ2-7; v_call: TRBV7-9; cdr3_aa: CASSLGPPTDDYEQYF
j_call: TRBJ2-1; v_call: TRBV27; cdr3_aa: CASSSGREQFF
j_call: TRBJ2-4; v_call: TRBV5-5; cdr3_aa: CASSATRSIQYF
j_call: TRBJ2-2; v_call: TRBV7-8; cdr3_aa: CASSWGYTGELFF
j_call: TRBJ2-1; v_call: TRBV2; cdr3_aa: CASSEGRVNEQFF
j_call: TRBJ2-2; v_call: TRBV3-1; cdr3_aa: CASSQGWGGELFF
j_call: TRBJ2-1; v_call: TRBV2; cdr3_aa: CASSEVEGGEVDEQFF
j_call: TRBJ2-5; v_call: TRBV12-3/TRBV12-4; cdr3_aa: CASTPEGPETQYF
j_call: TRBJ2-7; v_call: TRBV7-3; cdr3_aa: CASSPGPKGFTYEQYF
j_call: TRBJ2-3; v_call: TRBV7-2; cdr3_aa: CACKSRGRTDTQYF
j_call: TRBJ2-2; v_call: TRBV6-1; cdr3_aa: CASSEGRHGELFF
j_call: TRBJ2-2; v_call: TRBV11-2; cdr3_aa: CASSLGLVARAGELFF
j_call: TRBJ2-5; v_call: TRBV4-1; cdr3_aa: CASRAGGKETQYF
j_call: TRBJ2-1; v_call: TRBV5-1; cdr3_aa: CASGLAGVGNEQFF
j_call: TRBJ2-1; v_call: TRBV9; cdr3_aa: CASRPDGTGSNEQFF
j_call: TRBJ2-5; v_call: TRBV12-3/TRBV12-4; cdr3_aa: CASSELAGGGQYF
j_call: TRBJ1-1; v_call: TRBV7-9; cdr3_aa: CASSLVGGTDEAFF
j_call: TRBJ2-1; v_call: TRBV7-8; cdr3_aa: CASSSAPRNEQFF
j_call: TRBJ1-5; v_call: TRBV5-1; cdr3_aa: CASSLAGADLNQPQHF
j_call: TRBJ2-1; v_call: TRBV11-2; cdr3_aa: CASSFQGTSGEQFF
j_call: TRBJ2-1; v_call: TRBV11-1; cdr3_aa: CASSLGIGNEQFF
j_call: TRBJ2-1; v_call: TRBV7-2; cdr3_aa: CASSIEADEQFF
j_call: TRBJ2-1; v_call: TRBV20-1; cdr3_aa: CSARPDSFNEQFF
j_call: TRBJ1-1; v_call: TRBV6-5; cdr3_aa: CASSFGQGYTEAFF
j_call: TRBJ2-7; v_call: TRBV27; cdr3_aa: CASMGSRPPYEQYF
j_call: TRBJ2-7; v_call: TRBV5-6; cdr3_aa: CASSNTGGFYEQYF
j_call: TRBJ2-1; v_call: TRBV5-1; cdr3_aa: CASRSGGGSTYNEQFF
j_call: TRBJ2-7; v_call: TRBV29-1; cdr3_aa: CSVVEVGGEQYF
j_call: TRBJ1-2; v_call: TRBV29-1; cdr3_aa: CSVEEESNYGYTF
j_call: TRBJ2-6; v_call: TRBV15; cdr3_aa: CATSRDVRGLGGANVLTF
j_call: TRBJ2-3; v_call: TRBV10-3; cdr3_aa: CAIRRTQKADTQYF
j_call: TRBJ2-2; v_call: TRBV12-3/TRBV12-4; cdr3_aa: CASSSTSGSGSGELFF
j_call: TRBJ1-1; v_call: TRBV20-1; cdr3_aa: CSARRVGTGTTEAFF
j_call: TRBJ2-4; v_call: TRBV5-1; cdr3_aa: CASSLEGVGNIQYF
j_call: TRBJ2-1; v_call: TRBV5-4; cdr3_aa: CASSSMASSYNEQFF
j_call: TRBJ2-1; v_call: TRBV2; cdr3_aa: CASSQTGRAYNEQFF
j_call: TRBJ2-4; v_call: TRBV11-2; cdr3_aa: CASSLSVARAVDIQYF
j_call: TRBJ2-2; v_call: TRBV5-1; cdr3_aa: CASSSPEIFTGELFF
j_call: TRBJ2-3; v_call: TRBV6-6; cdr3_aa: CASSYSAGRRSADTQYF
j_call: TRBJ2-7; v_call: TRBV11-2; cdr3_aa: CASSLGSRGQYF
j_call: TRBJ2-5; v_call: TRBV5-1; cdr3_aa: CASSLPDLQETQYF
j_call: TRBJ2-5; v_call: TRBV12-3/TRBV12-4; cdr3_aa: CASSASLGRPYF
j_call: TRBJ1-4; v_call: TRBV7-6; cdr3_aa: CASSLTGENEKLFF
j_call: TRBJ2-2; v_call: TRBV19; cdr3_aa: CASRGAGGYRTGELFF
j_call: TRBJ2-1; v_call: TRBV6-1; cdr3_aa: CASSEWREVYNEQFF
j_call: TRBJ1-2; v_call: TRBV5-1; cdr3_aa: CASSYYRSGGYTF